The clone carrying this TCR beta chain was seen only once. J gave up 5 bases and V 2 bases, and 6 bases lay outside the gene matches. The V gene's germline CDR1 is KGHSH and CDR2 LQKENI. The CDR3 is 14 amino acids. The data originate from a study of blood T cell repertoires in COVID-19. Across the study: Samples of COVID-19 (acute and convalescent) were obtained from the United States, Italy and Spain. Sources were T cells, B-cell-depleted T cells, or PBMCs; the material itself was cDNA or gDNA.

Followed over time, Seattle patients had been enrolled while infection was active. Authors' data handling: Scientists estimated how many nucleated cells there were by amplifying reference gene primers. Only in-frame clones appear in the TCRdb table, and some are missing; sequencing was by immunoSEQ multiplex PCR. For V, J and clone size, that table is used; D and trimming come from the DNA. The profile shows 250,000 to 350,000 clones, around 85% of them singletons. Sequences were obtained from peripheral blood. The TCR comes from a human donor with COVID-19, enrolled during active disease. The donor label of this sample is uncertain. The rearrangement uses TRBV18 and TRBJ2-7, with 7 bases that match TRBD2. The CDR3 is CASSPKGGLNEQYF. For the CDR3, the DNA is TGTGCCAGCTCACCAAAGGGAGGGTTGAACGAGCAGTACTTC.